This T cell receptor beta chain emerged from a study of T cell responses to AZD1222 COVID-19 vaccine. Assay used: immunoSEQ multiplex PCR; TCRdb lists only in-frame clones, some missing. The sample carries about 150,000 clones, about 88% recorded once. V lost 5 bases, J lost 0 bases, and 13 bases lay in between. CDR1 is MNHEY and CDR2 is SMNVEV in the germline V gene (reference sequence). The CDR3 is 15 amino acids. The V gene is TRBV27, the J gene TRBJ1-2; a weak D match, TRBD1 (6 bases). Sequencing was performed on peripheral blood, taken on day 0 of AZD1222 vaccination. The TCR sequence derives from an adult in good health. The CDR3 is CASSLDSQTNYGYTF. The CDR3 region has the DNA TGTGCCAGCAGTCTGGACAGTCAAACTAACTATGGCTACACCTTC.